This T cell receptor beta chain appears in the sequencing data of a study of cytomegalovirus exposure and HLA in healthy donors. Turning to the study itself: Both the approximately 130 validation repertoires and the approximately 640 first-cohort repertoires used the same platform, as reported by a later analysis. Study observations and caveats: Overall, 164 TCR beta chains were annotated as cytomegalovirus-associated. Per published reports, the classifier diagnosed cytomegalovirus status with high specificity and sensitivity.

The assay was immunoSEQ multiplex PCR, and TCRdb's table has in-frame clones only and misses some. This repertoire shows under 250,000 clones, roughly 87% found once; its top ten account for 12%. This CDR3 contains 14 residues. CDR1 MNHNS and CDR2 SASEGT come from the germline V gene. V was trimmed by 7 bases and J by 4 bases, leaving 16 bases between them. Turning to this clone: Its antigen remains unknown.

The origin of this receptor is a man aged 18 to 29 in good health and CMV-seropositive. The chain joins TRBV6-1 to TRBJ1-2, with D tentatively TRBD1 (6 bases). The sample was PBMCs. The CDR3 DNA is TGTGCCAGCAATCCGGCAGGGGTACCCTATGGCTACACCTTC. Its protein product is CASNPAGVPYGYTF.